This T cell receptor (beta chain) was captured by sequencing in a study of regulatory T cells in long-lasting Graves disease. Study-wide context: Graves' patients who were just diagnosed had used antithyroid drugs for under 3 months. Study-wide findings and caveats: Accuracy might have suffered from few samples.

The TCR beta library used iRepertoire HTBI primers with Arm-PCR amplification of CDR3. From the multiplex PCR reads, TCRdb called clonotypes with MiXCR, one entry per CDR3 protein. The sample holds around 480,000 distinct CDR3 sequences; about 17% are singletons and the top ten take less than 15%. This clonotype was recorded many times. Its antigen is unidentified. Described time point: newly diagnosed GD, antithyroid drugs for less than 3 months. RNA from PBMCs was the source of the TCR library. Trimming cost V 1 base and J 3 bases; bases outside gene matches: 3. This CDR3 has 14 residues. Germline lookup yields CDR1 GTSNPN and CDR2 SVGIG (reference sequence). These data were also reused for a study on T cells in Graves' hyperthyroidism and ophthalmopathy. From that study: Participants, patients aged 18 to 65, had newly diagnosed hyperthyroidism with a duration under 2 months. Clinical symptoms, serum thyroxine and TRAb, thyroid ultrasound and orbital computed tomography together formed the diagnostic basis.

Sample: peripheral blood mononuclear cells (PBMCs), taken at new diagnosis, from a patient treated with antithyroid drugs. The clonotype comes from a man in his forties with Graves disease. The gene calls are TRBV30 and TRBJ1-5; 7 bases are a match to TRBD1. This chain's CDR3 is CAWSATGYNQPQHF. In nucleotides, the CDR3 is TGTGCCTGGAGTGCGACAGGGTACAATCAGCCCCAGCATTTT.